This TCR beta chain was documented in a study of regulatory T cells in long-lasting Graves disease (TCRdb year 2021). Notes on the research overall: To count as having persistent Graves' disease, a patient had to have received antithyroid drug treatment for over 5 years with TSH receptor autoantibodies remaining persistently positive. The study took place in China and was registered as a clinical trial. A total of 35 or so samples underwent TCR sequencing: about 13 from persistent and roughly 20 from newly diagnosed Graves' disease patients. Patients with persistent Graves' disease were compared with patients with newly diagnosed Graves' disease using TCR sequencing and RNA sequencing of peripheral blood. Persistent Graves' disease patients in the clinical cohort had taken antithyroid drugs for 8 to 12 years on average.

The time point label for this specimen denotes: persistent/refractory GD, antithyroid drugs over 5 years with positive TRAb. For both TCR sequencing and RNA sequencing, RNA was extracted from PBMCs in TRIzol. The diagnosis of Graves' disease followed American Thyroid Association guidelines. Recruitment of patients was carried out at an endocrinology department in Xi'an, China. Each patient gave 9 to 10 milliliters of peripheral blood, collected in an EDTA anticoagulant tube. Ficoll Paque Plus density gradient separation was used to isolate PBMCs, and no additional T cell sorting was done. RNA quality was checked with an Agilent 2100 Bioanalyzer and agarose gel, and concentration with a NanoDrop 2000. For this clonotype: No antigen is known for it. No base quality values were provided; no much bigger clone lies one nucleotide off.

Receptor amplification or capture employed multiplex PCR. Sequencer: Illumina HiSeq 4000. TCR beta libraries were built with iRepertoire HTBI primers and Arm-PCR amplification of CDR3 regions. Before sequencing, the PCR products went through gel purification. Per the original workflow: Across samples, 60 to 80 TRBV and 12 to 15 TRBJ segments were identified and used for gene usage analysis of CDR3 amino acid clonotypes. COPE and FqMerger were used to merge the filtered high-quality paired reads into contigs. Contigs were aligned with BLAST to IMGT TRBV, TRBD and TRBJ reference genes, and CDR3 was defined per IMGT. Clonotypes above 0.1% frequency were classified as highly expanded clones. Repertoire diversity was measured by Shannon entropy, and V-J evenness by the Gini coefficient. A clonotype found in more than one individual was treated as public. TCRdb handled the public reads itself, with Q25 trimming in fastp and clone calling in MiXCR, and kept productive beta chains. All rows with the same CDR3 protein become a single entry with the most common DNA and genes. The V and J calls were not made by the authors but by TCRdb's processing. The sample contains around 460,000 distinct CDR3 sequences, approximately 23% of them found a single time. Around 13% of the sample rests with the top ten.

Study-level results and caveats: More public clonotypes were shared among persistent patients (under 3,000) than among newly diagnosed patients (more than 900). Persistent disease showed preferential use of TRBV28, TRBJ1-2 and TRBJ2-5, whereas newly diagnosed disease favored TRBV20-1 and TRBJ2-1. Only peripheral blood was studied, because thyroid tissue, the primary lesion, was inaccessible. Sequencing and analysis were limited to the TCR beta chain. Compared with newly diagnosed patients, patients with persistent Graves' disease had lower TCR Shannon entropy and fewer highly expanded clones, which suggests clonal expansion. As a limitation, the authors acknowledged that the small sample size may reduce accuracy.

Based on the germline V gene, the CDR1 and CDR2 sequences are MNHNS and SASEGT. From its cysteine to its phenylalanine, the CDR3 spans 10 amino acids. Only the CDR3 DNA stays, 30 bases, in frame from base 1. V and J lose 7 bases and 5 bases, and a span of 5 bases separates them. This TCR derives from a female donor with Graves disease. Sequenced material: peripheral blood mononuclear cells (PBMCs), taken when the disease was refractory, from a patient treated with antithyroid drugs. In this chain, TRBV6-1 is recombined with TRBJ2-5; no D gene call is confident. CDR3 loop: CASMSETQYF. The sequence in DNA is TGTGCCAGCATGAGCGAGACCCAGTACTTC.